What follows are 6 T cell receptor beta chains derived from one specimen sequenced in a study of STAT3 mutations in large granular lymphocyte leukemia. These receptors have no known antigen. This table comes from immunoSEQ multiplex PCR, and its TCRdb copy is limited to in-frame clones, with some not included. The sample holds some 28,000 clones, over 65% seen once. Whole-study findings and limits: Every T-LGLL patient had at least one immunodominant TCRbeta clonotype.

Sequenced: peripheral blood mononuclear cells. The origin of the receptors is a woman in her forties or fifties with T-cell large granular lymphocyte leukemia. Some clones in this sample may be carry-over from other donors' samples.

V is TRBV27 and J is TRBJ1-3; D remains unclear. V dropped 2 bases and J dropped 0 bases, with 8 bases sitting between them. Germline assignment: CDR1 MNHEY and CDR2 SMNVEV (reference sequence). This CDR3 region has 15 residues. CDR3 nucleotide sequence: TGTGCCAGCAGTTTAAAGTACGACTCTGGAAACACCATATATTTT. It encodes CASSLKYDSGNTIYF.

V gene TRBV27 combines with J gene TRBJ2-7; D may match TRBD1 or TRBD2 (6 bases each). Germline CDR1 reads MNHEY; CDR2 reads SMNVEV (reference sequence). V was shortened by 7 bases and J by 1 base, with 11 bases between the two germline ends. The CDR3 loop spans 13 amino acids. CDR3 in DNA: TGTGCCAGCATGGGGGGCGCTTCCTACGAGCAGTACTTC. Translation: CASMGGASYEQYF.

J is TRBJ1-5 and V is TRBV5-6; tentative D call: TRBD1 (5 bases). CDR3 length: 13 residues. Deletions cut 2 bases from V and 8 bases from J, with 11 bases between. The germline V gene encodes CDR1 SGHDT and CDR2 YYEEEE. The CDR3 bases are TGTGCCAGCAGCTTAGCCTCAGGGAAGCCCCAGCATTTT. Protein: CASSLASGKPQHF.

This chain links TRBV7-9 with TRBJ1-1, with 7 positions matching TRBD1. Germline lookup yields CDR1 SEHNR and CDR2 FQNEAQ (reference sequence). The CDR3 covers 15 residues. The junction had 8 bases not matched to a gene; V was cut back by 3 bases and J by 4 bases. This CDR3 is CASSFYRGLGTEAFF. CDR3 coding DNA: TGTGCCAGCAGCTTTTACAGGGGACTGGGCACTGAAGCTTTCTTT.

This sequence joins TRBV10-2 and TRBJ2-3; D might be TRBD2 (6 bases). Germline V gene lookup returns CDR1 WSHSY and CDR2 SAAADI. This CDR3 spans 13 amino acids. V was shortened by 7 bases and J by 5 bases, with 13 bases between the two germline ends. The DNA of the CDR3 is TGCGCCAGCACCTTTTTGGGGGGAGATACGCAGTATTTT. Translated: CASTFLGGDTQYF.

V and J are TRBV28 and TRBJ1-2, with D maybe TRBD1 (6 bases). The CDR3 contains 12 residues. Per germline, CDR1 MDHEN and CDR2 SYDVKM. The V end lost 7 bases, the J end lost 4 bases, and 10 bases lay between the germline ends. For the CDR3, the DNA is TGTGCCAGCACTACAGGGCCCTATGGCTACACCTTC. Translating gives CASTTGPYGYTF.